The 4 T cell receptor beta chains in this list originate from one sample, sequenced in a study of shared T cell receptors in the human thymus. Sequencing was performed with immunoSEQ multiplex PCR; in TCRdb, only in-frame clones are kept and a portion is missing. The sample yields about 380,000 clones, around 93% seen once. Sequences were obtained from thymocytes. These receptors were collected from a human donor.

The chain links TRBV27 to TRBJ2-7; 14 bases map to TRBD2. There are 18 residues in the CDR3. The germline V gene has CDR1 MNHEY and CDR2 SMNVEV (reference sequence). The V segment lost 8 bases and the J segment 3 bases; nucleotides outside the gene matches: 15. The chain's CDR3 is CASGTSGRLLKNGYEQYF. CDR3 in DNA: TGTGCCAGCGGGACTAGCGGGAGATTACTCAAAAACGGCTACGAGCAGTACTTC.

The rearrangement joins TRBV19 to TRBJ1-2; tentative D call: TRBD1 (5 bases). Germline V CDR1 and CDR2: LNHDA, SQIVND (reference sequence). V gave up 2 bases and J gave up 5 bases, with 18 bases separating them. This CDR3 region has 16 residues. The DNA of the CDR3 is TGTGCCAGTAGTATACCGAAGGGGCAGGGAAGGTATGGCTACACCTTC. It yields the protein CASSIPKGQGRYGYTF.

This sequence joins TRBV30 and TRBJ2-7; 10 positions match TRBD2. The CDR3 totals 17 residues. Germline CDR1 and CDR2: GTSNPN and SVGIG (reference sequence). V lost 4 bases to trimming and J lost 5 bases; unmatched junction nucleotides: 17. The CDR3 loop reads CAWTPPDSGRSGNEQYF. The CDR3 region has the DNA TGTGCCTGGACCCCCCCGGATAGCGGGAGGAGTGGAAACGAGCAGTACTTC.

CDR3 in amino acids: CASSSTGTKPSYEQYF. DNA for the CDR3: TGTGCCAGCAGCTCCACCGGGACGAAACCCTCCTACGAGCAGTACTTC. The rearrangement uses TRBV5-6 and TRBJ2-7; the D call may be TRBD1 or TRBD2 (5 bases each). CDR3 length equals 16 residues. Per germline, CDR1 SGHDT and CDR2 YYEEEE. Trimming removed 3 bases from V and 0 bases from J, with 16 bases in between.